The entry below gives a single TCR beta chain sequence along with its context. Its specificity is unknown. The record originates from a study of T cells after yellow fever vaccination. Study-level points and caveats: Clonotype sharing between CD4 and CD8 compartments was small. Re-detected after boosting: most primary clones, 96% of CD4 and 75% to 90% of CD8. The secondary response showed a weaker magnitude and a faster peak, day 5 versus 15. Abundant clonotypes from the bulk population could have been carried over as contaminants into FACS-sorted repertoires.

Trimming shortened V by 5 bases and J by 9 bases, and 27 bases separated the two germline ends. This CDR3 contains 17 residues. Germline CDR1 is SGHNT and CDR2 is YYREEE (reference sequence). TCRdb independently ran MiXCR on the 5' RACE reads; one entry per CDR3 protein. The sample shows hundreds of thousands of distinct CDR3 sequences, about 13% of them seen only once. The clonotype was recovered from a man aged 25-45 years who received the YFV17D yellow fever vaccine. The sequences come from PBMCs, collected on the day of the yellow fever booster vaccination. This sequence joins TRBV5-4 and TRBJ2-1; D possibly corresponds to TRBD2 (6 bases). In nucleotides, the CDR3 is TGTGCCAGCAGGTCAGGAGGGGAGGCCCCTGCCCTCGGTGAGCAGTTCTTC. This gives the protein CASRSGGEAPALGEQFF.